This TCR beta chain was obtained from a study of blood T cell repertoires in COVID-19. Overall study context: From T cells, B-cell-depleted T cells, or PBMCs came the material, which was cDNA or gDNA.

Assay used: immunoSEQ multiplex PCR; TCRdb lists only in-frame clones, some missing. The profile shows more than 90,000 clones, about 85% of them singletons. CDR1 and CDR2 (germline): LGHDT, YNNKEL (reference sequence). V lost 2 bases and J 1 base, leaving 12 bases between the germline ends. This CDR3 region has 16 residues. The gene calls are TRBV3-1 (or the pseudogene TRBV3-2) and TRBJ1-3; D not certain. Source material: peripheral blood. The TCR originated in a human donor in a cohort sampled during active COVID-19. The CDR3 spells CASSQSLRVSGNTIYF. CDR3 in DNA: TGTGCCAGCAGCCAAAGCCTGCGGGTTTCTGGAAACACCATATATTTT.